These T cell receptor beta chains were read from a single sample in a study of blood T cell repertoires in COVID-19. The data were produced by immunoSEQ multiplex PCR, yet TCRdb's version contains in-frame clones alone and is incomplete. The sample contains under 300,000 clones, approximately 92% of which appear only once. The sequenced material came from PBMCs or T cells enriched from blood (not recorded which). All receptors derive from a woman aged 18-29 years who had recovered from COVID-19. The CDR3 runs from the conserved cysteine through the conserved F or W. A D gene is named only where the DNA matches it firmly. Clone size is shown for a subset of rows, as once, few, many or a class of expanded clone.

v_gene: TRBV11-2
j_gene: TRBJ2-7
abundance: once
d_gene: .
CDR3aa: CASTDPRDSGGYEQYF
CDR3nt: TGTGCCAGCACCGACCCAAGGGACTCCGGGGGCTACGAGCAGTACTTC

v_gene: TRBV15
j_gene: TRBJ2-2
abundance: once
d_gene: .
CDR3aa: CATRKETGELFF
CDR3nt: TGTGCCACCAGGAAAGAGACCGGGGAGCTGTTTTTT

v_gene: TRBV19
j_gene: TRBJ1-2
abundance: .
d_gene: .
CDR3aa: CASSIGVGDGYTF
CDR3nt: TGTGCCAGTAGTATAGGGGTAGGGGATGGCTACACCTTC

v_gene: TRBV11-2
j_gene: TRBJ1-1
abundance: .
d_gene: .
CDR3aa: CASSLVASGIAFF
CDR3nt: TGTGCCAGCAGCTTAGTGGCGTCAGGGATTGCTTTCTTT

v_gene: TRBV3-1/TRBV3-2
j_gene: TRBJ2-5
abundance: .
d_gene: TRBD2
CDR3aa: CASSQRGGETQYF
CDR3nt: TGTGCCAGCAGCCAAAGGGGAGGGGAGACCCAGTACTTC

v_gene: TRBV6-4
j_gene: TRBJ1-1
abundance: .
d_gene: .
CDR3aa: CASKSYDTGNTEAFF
CDR3nt: TGTGCCAGCAAATCTTACGACACAGGGAACACTGAAGCTTTCTTT

v_gene: TRBV3-1/TRBV3-2
j_gene: TRBJ2-3
abundance: .
d_gene: TRBD2
CDR3aa: CASSQPAGGKDTQYF
CDR3nt: TGTGCCAGCAGCCAGCCAGCGGGGGGGAAAGATACGCAGTATTTT

v_gene: TRBV2
j_gene: TRBJ1-1
abundance: .
d_gene: .
CDR3aa: CASTEYVGTEAFF
CDR3nt: TGTGCCAGCACCGAATATGTCGGCACTGAAGCTTTCTTT

v_gene: TRBV19
j_gene: TRBJ1-5
abundance: .
d_gene: .
CDR3aa: CASSIDLGGSGNQPQHF
CDR3nt: TGTGCCAGTAGTATAGATCTCGGAGGGTCCGGTAATCAGCCCCAGCATTTT

v_gene: TRBV10-3
j_gene: TRBJ1-2
abundance: .
d_gene: .
CDR3aa: CAISEERGYGYTF
CDR3nt: TGTGCCATCAGTGAGGAAAGGGGCTATGGCTACACCTTC

v_gene: TRBV5-1
j_gene: TRBJ2-3
abundance: .
d_gene: TRBD2
CDR3aa: CASSWGLRGLAGVGDTQYF
CDR3nt: TGCGCCAGCAGCTGGGGACTGCGCGGACTAGCGGGGGTGGGAGATACGCAGTATTTT

v_gene: TRBV5-5
j_gene: TRBJ2-7
abundance: .
d_gene: .
CDR3aa: CASSLMGQGPSYEQYF
CDR3nt: TGTGCCAGCAGCTTGATGGGGCAGGGCCCTTCCTACGAGCAGTACTTC

v_gene: TRBV3-1/TRBV3-2
j_gene: TRBJ2-7
abundance: .
d_gene: .
CDR3aa: CASSLLYEQYF
CDR3nt: TGTGCCAGCAGCCTACTCTACGAGCAGTACTTC

v_gene: TRBV18
j_gene: TRBJ1-1
abundance: .
d_gene: .
CDR3aa: CASSPGGLAQAFF
CDR3nt: TGTGCCAGCTCACCAGGGGGCTTGGCGCAAGCTTTCTTT

v_gene: TRBV9
j_gene: TRBJ2-1
abundance: .
d_gene: .
CDR3aa: CASSSGMSYNEQFF
CDR3nt: TGTGCCAGCAGCTCAGGGATGTCCTACAATGAGCAGTTCTTC

v_gene: TRBV3-1/TRBV3-2
j_gene: TRBJ1-1
abundance: .
d_gene: .
CDR3aa: CASSTTGNTEAFF
CDR3nt: TGTGCCAGCAGTACTACAGGGAACACTGAAGCTTTCTTT

v_gene: TRBV27
j_gene: TRBJ1-6
abundance: .
d_gene: TRBD1
CDR3aa: CASNRMTGENSPLHF
CDR3nt: TGTGCCAGCAACCGTATGACAGGGGAAAATTCACCCCTCCACTTT

v_gene: TRBV7-3
j_gene: TRBJ2-5
abundance: .
d_gene: .
CDR3aa: CASSPTGLQETQYF
CDR3nt: TGTGCCAGCAGCCCCACGGGTCTCCAAGAGACCCAGTACTTC

v_gene: TRBV5-1
j_gene: TRBJ1-2
abundance: .
d_gene: TRBD1
CDR3aa: CASSSTGGAMSGYTF
CDR3nt: TGCGCCAGCAGCTCCACAGGGGGCGCGATGTCTGGCTACACCTTC

v_gene: TRBV18
j_gene: TRBJ2-2
abundance: .
d_gene: .
CDR3aa: CASSPLDTGELFF
CDR3nt: TGTGCCAGCTCACCTTTAGACACCGGGGAGCTGTTTTTT

v_gene: TRBV5-1
j_gene: TRBJ1-1
abundance: .
d_gene: .
CDR3aa: CASSSSMTRGTMNTEAFF
CDR3nt: TGCGCCAGCAGCTCGTCAATGACCAGGGGAACTATGAACACTGAAGCTTTCTTT

v_gene: TRBV27
j_gene: TRBJ1-2
abundance: once
d_gene: .
CDR3aa: CASSARPGEGYGYTF
CDR3nt: TGTGCCAGCAGTGCCCGCCCAGGGGAAGGCTATGGCTACACCTTC

v_gene: TRBV10-3
j_gene: TRBJ2-7
abundance: .
d_gene: .
CDR3aa: CAISEGGWEQYF
CDR3nt: TGTGCCATCAGTGAAGGAGGGTGGGAGCAGTACTTC

v_gene: TRBV11-2
j_gene: TRBJ2-3
abundance: once
d_gene: TRBD2
CDR3aa: CASSSASGGESTDTQYF
CDR3nt: TGTGCCAGCAGCTCGGCTAGCGGGGGGGAAAGCACAGATACGCAGTATTTT

v_gene: TRBV6-1
j_gene: TRBJ2-3
abundance: .
d_gene: .
CDR3aa: CASSEIQGVTDTQYF
CDR3nt: TGTGCCAGCAGTGAAATACAGGGCGTCACAGATACGCAGTATTTT

v_gene: TRBV19
j_gene: TRBJ1-5
abundance: .
d_gene: .
CDR3aa: CASSAQGGMGNQPQHF
CDR3nt: TGTGCCAGTAGCGCCCAGGGAGGGATGGGCAATCAGCCCCAGCATTTT

v_gene: TRBV12-3/TRBV12-4
j_gene: TRBJ1-2
abundance: .
d_gene: TRBD1
CDR3aa: CASNPDRVGGYTF
CDR3nt: TGTGCCAGCAACCCGGACAGGGTAGGCGGCTACACCTTC

v_gene: TRBV11-2
j_gene: TRBJ1-2
abundance: few
d_gene: .
CDR3aa: CASSLSQGSAGYTF
CDR3nt: TGTGCCAGCAGCTTATCTCAGGGGTCGGCTGGCTACACCTTC

v_gene: TRBV6-5
j_gene: TRBJ1-2
abundance: once
d_gene: .
CDR3aa: CASSYSTANYGYTF
CDR3nt: TGTGCCAGCAGTTACTCGACAGCTAACTATGGCTACACCTTC

v_gene: TRBV4-1
j_gene: TRBJ1-5
abundance: .
d_gene: .
CDR3aa: CASSQADMLNQPQHF
CDR3nt: TGCGCCAGCAGCCAAGCCGACATGCTCAATCAGCCCCAGCATTTT

v_gene: TRBV28
j_gene: TRBJ1-3
abundance: .
d_gene: .
CDR3aa: CASSSALGGNTIYF
CDR3nt: TGTGCCAGCAGTTCGGCTCTCGGGGGAAACACCATATATTTT

v_gene: TRBV28
j_gene: TRBJ1-3
abundance: .
d_gene: TRBD1
CDR3aa: CASSPDRRNTIYF
CDR3nt: TGTGCCAGCAGCCCGGACAGGCGGAACACCATATATTTT

v_gene: TRBV2
j_gene: TRBJ2-3
abundance: .
d_gene: .
CDR3aa: CASKEISSTDTQYF
CDR3nt: TGTGCCAGCAAGGAGATTTCTAGCACAGATACGCAGTATTTT

v_gene: TRBV4-2
j_gene: TRBJ1-1
abundance: few
d_gene: .
CDR3aa: CASSQVGGEDLEAFF
CDR3nt: TGTGCCAGCAGCCAAGTGGGAGGTGAAGACCTTGAAGCTTTCTTT

v_gene: TRBV5-5
j_gene: TRBJ1-2
abundance: .
d_gene: TRBD1
CDR3aa: CASSPGTGFDDGYTF
CDR3nt: TGTGCCAGCAGCCCCGGGACAGGGTTTGATGATGGCTACACCTTC

v_gene: TRBV14
j_gene: TRBJ2-1
abundance: .
d_gene: .
CDR3aa: CASSPPPSARTLYNEQFF
CDR3nt: TGTGCCAGCAGCCCCCCACCCTCCGCTAGAACGTTGTACAATGAGCAGTTCTTC

v_gene: TRBV19
j_gene: TRBJ2-3
abundance: .
d_gene: TRBD1
CDR3aa: CASSRDRGRTDTQYF
CDR3nt: TGTGCCAGTAGTAGGGACAGGGGTCGCACAGATACGCAGTATTTT

v_gene: TRBV27
j_gene: TRBJ2-7
abundance: .
d_gene: TRBD1
CDR3aa: CASSLRGTGHYEQYF
CDR3nt: TGTGCCAGCAGTTTACGGGGGACAGGGCATTACGAGCAGTACTTC

v_gene: TRBV10-1
j_gene: TRBJ1-1
abundance: .
d_gene: TRBD1
CDR3aa: CASSMDRENTEAFF
CDR3nt: TGCGCCAGCAGTATGGACAGGGAGAACACTGAAGCTTTCTTT

v_gene: TRBV5-1
j_gene: TRBJ2-2
abundance: .
d_gene: TRBD1
CDR3aa: CASREQGRPGELFF
CDR3nt: TGCGCCAGCAGGGAACAGGGGCGACCCGGGGAGCTGTTTTTT

v_gene: TRBV6-5
j_gene: TRBJ1-6
abundance: .
d_gene: .
CDR3aa: CASSYSSDTSSPLHF
CDR3nt: TGTGCCAGCAGTTACTCTTCGGACACATCTTCACCCCTCCACTTT

v_gene: TRBV19
j_gene: TRBJ1-4
abundance: .
d_gene: .
CDR3aa: CASSIRGQEKLFF
CDR3nt: TGTGCCAGTAGTATCCGGGGACAAGAAAAACTGTTTTTT

v_gene: TRBV12-3/TRBV12-4
j_gene: TRBJ2-5
abundance: .
d_gene: .
CDR3aa: CASKRTVQETQYF
CDR3nt: TGTGCCAGCAAACGGACAGTTCAAGAGACCCAGTACTTC

v_gene: TRBV15
j_gene: TRBJ2-5
abundance: .
d_gene: .
CDR3aa: CATSRDRLVRTETQYF
CDR3nt: TGTGCCACCAGCCGCGACCGACTAGTGAGGACGGAGACCCAGTACTTC

v_gene: TRBV5-1
j_gene: TRBJ2-7
abundance: .
d_gene: .
CDR3aa: CASSLRATDSNLAYEQYF
CDR3nt: TGCGCCAGCAGCTTGAGGGCTACGGACAGCAACCTTGCCTACGAGCAGTACTTC

v_gene: TRBV29-1
j_gene: TRBJ1-2
abundance: .
d_gene: TRBD1
CDR3aa: CSVEDMDRVGGYTF
CDR3nt: TGCAGCGTTGAAGACATGGACAGGGTGGGTGGCTACACCTTC

v_gene: TRBV15
j_gene: TRBJ2-7
abundance: .
d_gene: .
CDR3aa: CATSNLPGIYEQYF
CDR3nt: TGTGCCACCAGCAACCTTCCGGGGATCTACGAGCAGTACTTC

v_gene: TRBV12-5
j_gene: TRBJ2-2
abundance: .
d_gene: TRBD1
CDR3aa: CASGLLPTGGGGTGELFF
CDR3nt: TGTGCTAGTGGTTTGCTACCGACAGGGGGCGGGGGCACCGGGGAGCTGTTTTTT

v_gene: TRBV4-1
j_gene: TRBJ1-4
abundance: .
d_gene: TRBD1
CDR3aa: CASSQPRQGLEKLFF
CDR3nt: TGCGCCAGCAGCCAACCGAGACAGGGACTTGAAAAACTGTTTTTT

v_gene: TRBV4-1
j_gene: TRBJ1-4
abundance: .
d_gene: .
CDR3aa: CASSQRLEGSKLFF
CDR3nt: TGCGCCAGCAGCCAACGGCTAGAGGGCTCGAAACTGTTTTTT

v_gene: TRBV2
j_gene: TRBJ1-5
abundance: .
d_gene: .
CDR3aa: CASSDRVGNQPQHF
CDR3nt: TGTGCCAGCAGTGACAGGGTCGGCAATCAGCCCCAGCATTTT

v_gene: TRBV5-1
j_gene: TRBJ2-1
abundance: once
d_gene: .
CDR3aa: CASSNTRNDNEQFF
CDR3nt: TGCGCCAGCAGTAATACCAGGAACGACAATGAGCAGTTCTTC

v_gene: TRBV21-1
j_gene: TRBJ2-3
abundance: .
d_gene: .
CDR3aa: CASSKAREGGDTQYF
CDR3nt: TGTGCCAGCAGCAAAGCGCGGGAGGGTGGAGATACGCAGTATTTT

v_gene: TRBV5-1
j_gene: TRBJ2-7
abundance: .
d_gene: .
CDR3aa: CASSGDSYEQYF
CDR3nt: TGCGCCAGCAGCGGAGACAGTTACGAGCAGTACTTC

v_gene: TRBV19
j_gene: TRBJ1-5
abundance: .
d_gene: TRBD1
CDR3aa: CASTLGQGFQPQHF
CDR3nt: TGTGCCAGTACCCTAGGACAGGGGTTTCAGCCCCAGCATTTT

v_gene: TRBV5-1
j_gene: TRBJ1-6
abundance: .
d_gene: .
CDR3aa: CASSGGTLNSPLHF
CDR3nt: TGCGCCAGCAGCGGCGGGACGCTTAATTCACCCCTCCACTTT

v_gene: TRBV4-1
j_gene: TRBJ2-1
abundance: .
d_gene: TRBD2
CDR3aa: CASSPGGTSYNEQFF
CDR3nt: TGCGCCAGCAGCCCGGGGGGGACCTCCTACAATGAGCAGTTCTTC

v_gene: TRBV29-1
j_gene: TRBJ2-3
abundance: .
d_gene: .
CDR3aa: CSVVWLTDTQYF
CDR3nt: TGCAGCGTTGTTTGGCTCACAGATACGCAGTATTTT

v_gene: TRBV5-1
j_gene: TRBJ2-1
abundance: .
d_gene: TRBD2
CDR3aa: CASSLYGGGPSSYNEQFF
CDR3nt: TGCGCCAGCAGCTTGTATGGCGGGGGGCCCAGCTCCTACAATGAGCAGTTCTTC